This T cell receptor beta chain was obtained from a study of T cell responses to AZD1222 COVID-19 vaccine. General study findings and limits: The span of vaccine-associated CD4 TCRs extended across spike, with dominance at 160-218 and 743-854. With two AZD1222 doses given, Spike-specific TCR breadth and depth both rose. It should be noted that donors were predominantly white British and more often female, and clonal diversity was possibly underestimated. Repertoires were obtained only post-peak T cell response.

Assay used: immunoSEQ multiplex PCR; TCRdb lists only in-frame clones, some missing. This table holds roughly 150,000 clones, 87% found once. Comment on this clone: Antigen unknown.

The V end lost 0 bases, the J end lost 3 bases, and 6 bases lay between the germline ends. The CDR3 is 14 amino acids. From germline, CDR1 is LNHNV and CDR2 YYDKDF (reference sequence). This chain connects TRBV15 to TRBJ1-5; D unresolved. Sample: peripheral blood, taken 28 days after the second AZD1222 dose. The receptor comes from an adult who received the AZD1222 COVID-19 vaccine. The CDR3 loop is CATSREIANQPQHF. The CDR3 region has the DNA TGTGCCACCAGCAGAGAGATAGCCAATCAGCCCCAGCATTTT.